The rows below give T cell receptor beta chains drawn from one sample of a study of blood T cell repertoires in COVID-19. Sequenced by immunoSEQ multiplex PCR; TCRdb stores in-frame clones only, minus some. The sample consists of some 300,000 clones, approximately 88% of them appearing once. Sequencing used peripheral blood. The source of these receptors is a woman in her 30s who had recovered from COVID-19. Both conserved end residues are part of each CDR3. The D gene is left open where the match is weak. Clone size appears in some rows only: once, few, many, or a class for an expanded clone.

j_call: TRBJ2-3; v_call: TRBV10-3; d_call: NA; clone_size: NA; cdr3_nt: TGTGCCATCAGTGGAGCGGAGGATACGCAGTATTTT; cdr3_aa: CAISGAEDTQYF
j_call: TRBJ2-2; v_call: TRBV5-1; d_call: TRBD1; clone_size: NA; cdr3_nt: TGCGCCAGCAGCCTCCTCGGACAGGGGGCTTCCGGGGAGCTGTTTTTT; cdr3_aa: CASSLLGQGASGELFF
j_call: TRBJ2-1; v_call: TRBV29-1; d_call: NA; clone_size: few; cdr3_nt: TGCAGCGTTGGACATTACAATGAGCAGTTCTTC; cdr3_aa: CSVGHYNEQFF
j_call: TRBJ1-1; v_call: TRBV5-1; d_call: NA; clone_size: once; cdr3_nt: TGCGCCAGCAGCTTGGTCGGGGGGACGACTGAAGCTTTCTTT; cdr3_aa: CASSLVGGTTEAFF
j_call: TRBJ1-6; v_call: TRBV3-1/TRBV3-2; d_call: NA; clone_size: NA; cdr3_nt: TGTGCCAGCAGCCAATTGGCGGGATCTAATTCACCCCTCCACTTT; cdr3_aa: CASSQLAGSNSPLHF
j_call: TRBJ2-3; v_call: TRBV4-3; d_call: NA; clone_size: NA; cdr3_nt: TGCGCCAGCAGCCTTAAGTGGCCTCAAGCAGATACGCAGTATTTT; cdr3_aa: CASSLKWPQADTQYF
j_call: TRBJ1-1; v_call: TRBV30; d_call: NA; clone_size: NA; cdr3_nt: TGTGCCTGGAAGAGATCTGCGAACACTGAAGCTTTCTTT; cdr3_aa: CAWKRSANTEAFF
j_call: TRBJ2-7; v_call: TRBV7-9; d_call: TRBD1; clone_size: NA; cdr3_nt: TGTGCCAGCAGCCGGGCCGGGACAGTGCCCTACGAGCAGTACTTC; cdr3_aa: CASSRAGTVPYEQYF
j_call: TRBJ1-1; v_call: TRBV4-1; d_call: NA; clone_size: few; cdr3_nt: TGCGCCAGCAGCCAATTCCGGAACGGAGGGAACACTGAAGCTTTCTTT; cdr3_aa: CASSQFRNGGNTEAFF
j_call: TRBJ1-1; v_call: TRBV18; d_call: NA; clone_size: few; cdr3_nt: TGTGCCAGCTCACCAACAGCTGGTGAAGCTTTCTTT; cdr3_aa: CASSPTAGEAFF
j_call: TRBJ2-3; v_call: TRBV11-3; d_call: NA; clone_size: NA; cdr3_nt: TGTGCCAGCAGCTCCTCCGGGAGTCAGGTGGATACGCAGTATTTT; cdr3_aa: CASSSSGSQVDTQYF
j_call: TRBJ1-1; v_call: TRBV6-6; d_call: NA; clone_size: NA; cdr3_nt: TGTGCCAGCAGTACGCAGGTAAAAGCTTTCTTT; cdr3_aa: CASSTQVKAFF
j_call: TRBJ1-1; v_call: TRBV9; d_call: NA; clone_size: NA; cdr3_nt: TGTGCCAGCAGCCCAGCGGGAGGTGAAGCTTTCTTT; cdr3_aa: CASSPAGGEAFF
j_call: TRBJ2-7; v_call: TRBV6-5; d_call: NA; clone_size: NA; cdr3_nt: TGTGCCAGCAGAAGGACAGCTAGCTCCTACGAGCAGTACTTC; cdr3_aa: CASRRTASSYEQYF
j_call: TRBJ1-2; v_call: TRBV13; d_call: NA; clone_size: NA; cdr3_nt: TGTGCCAGCAGTCAACAGGGCAATGGCTACACCTTC; cdr3_aa: CASSQQGNGYTF
j_call: TRBJ1-1; v_call: TRBV9; d_call: NA; clone_size: NA; cdr3_nt: TGTGCCAGCAGCTCGCAGGGGAACACTGAAGCTTTCTTT; cdr3_aa: CASSSQGNTEAFF
j_call: TRBJ1-2; v_call: TRBV19; d_call: NA; clone_size: NA; cdr3_nt: TGTGCCAGTAGCCCTTACACCACAGGGAACTATGGCTACACCTTC; cdr3_aa: CASSPYTTGNYGYTF
j_call: TRBJ1-2; v_call: TRBV9; d_call: NA; clone_size: NA; cdr3_nt: TGTGCCAGCAGCGTAGATCCGGGTCTCTATGGCTACACCTTC; cdr3_aa: CASSVDPGLYGYTF
j_call: TRBJ2-2; v_call: TRBV27; d_call: NA; clone_size: NA; cdr3_nt: TGTGCCAGCAGTTTGAGGACTACCATGGCCGGGGAGCTGTTTTTT; cdr3_aa: CASSLRTTMAGELFF
j_call: TRBJ2-3; v_call: TRBV27; d_call: TRBD1; clone_size: NA; cdr3_nt: TGTGCCAGCCGTGGACAGGGTCGAGGAAATACGCAGTATTTT; cdr3_aa: CASRGQGRGNTQYF
j_call: TRBJ2-5; v_call: TRBV6-6; d_call: TRBD1; clone_size: NA; cdr3_nt: TGTGCCAGCAGACGGACAGGGTGGGGGGAGACCCAGTACTTC; cdr3_aa: CASRRTGWGETQYF
j_call: TRBJ2-1; v_call: TRBV25-1; d_call: NA; clone_size: NA; cdr3_nt: TGTGCCAGCAGTGAATTAGGGGGTTGGGATGAGCAGTTCTTC; cdr3_aa: CASSELGGWDEQFF
j_call: TRBJ2-5; v_call: TRBV3-1/TRBV3-2; d_call: NA; clone_size: NA; cdr3_nt: TGTGCCAGCAGCCAACATCCCCGGGCCCAGTACTTC; cdr3_aa: CASSQHPRAQYF
j_call: TRBJ1-6; v_call: TRBV27; d_call: NA; clone_size: NA; cdr3_nt: TGTGCCAGCAGTTTCAGGGGCGGATATAATTCACCCCTCCACTTT; cdr3_aa: CASSFRGGYNSPLHF
j_call: TRBJ1-5; v_call: TRBV27; d_call: NA; clone_size: NA; cdr3_nt: TGTGCCAGCAGTTTATCAGGGGCCTTGGTTCCCAATCAGCCCCAGCATTTT; cdr3_aa: CASSLSGALVPNQPQHF
j_call: TRBJ2-3; v_call: TRBV27; d_call: NA; clone_size: NA; cdr3_nt: TGTGCCAGCAGATATAACAGGGGAGGCGGCACAGATACGCAGTATTTT; cdr3_aa: CASRYNRGGGTDTQYF
j_call: TRBJ1-3; v_call: TRBV19; d_call: NA; clone_size: once; cdr3_nt: TGTGCCAGTAGTACCACAGCTGGAAACACCATATATTTT; cdr3_aa: CASSTTAGNTIYF
j_call: TRBJ2-5; v_call: TRBV28; d_call: NA; clone_size: NA; cdr3_nt: TGTGCCAGCAGTTTAGCCCGACAGTTGGAGACCCAGTACTTC; cdr3_aa: CASSLARQLETQYF
j_call: TRBJ2-5; v_call: TRBV13; d_call: TRBD2; clone_size: NA; cdr3_nt: TGTGCCAGCAGCTTAGCGGGGGGGCCAGGAGAGACCCAGTACTTC; cdr3_aa: CASSLAGGPGETQYF
j_call: TRBJ1-1; v_call: TRBV6-5; d_call: NA; clone_size: NA; cdr3_nt: TGTGCCATCGCACAGGGTCCTGAAGCTTTCTTT; cdr3_aa: CAIAQGPEAFF
j_call: TRBJ1-1; v_call: TRBV6-5; d_call: TRBD1; clone_size: NA; cdr3_nt: TGTGCCAGCAGTATGGACAGGTATGGTGAAGCTTTCTTT; cdr3_aa: CASSMDRYGEAFF
j_call: TRBJ2-2; v_call: TRBV19; d_call: TRBD2; clone_size: NA; cdr3_nt: TGTGCCAGTAGTATACCGGGACTAGAATCCGGGGAGCTGTTTTTT; cdr3_aa: CASSIPGLESGELFF
j_call: TRBJ1-2; v_call: TRBV19; d_call: NA; clone_size: NA; cdr3_nt: TGTGCCAGTAGTAGGGCAGATAAGCCCTACTATGGCTACACCTTC; cdr3_aa: CASSRADKPYYGYTF